One sample yielded the 24 T cell receptor beta chains listed below, sequenced in a study of blood T cell repertoires in COVID-19. Using immunoSEQ multiplex PCR, the repertoire was profiled, and TCRdb retains in-frame clones only, with some absent. In the table there are around 190,000 clones, roughly 77% of which are singletons. Sequenced material: PBMCs or T cells enriched from blood (not recorded which). These receptors were taken from a man aged 35-49 years who had recovered from COVID-19.

This clone was seen a handful of times. This chain joins TRBV3-1 (or the pseudogene TRBV3-2) and TRBJ1-1; 11 bases align to TRBD1. V gave up 2 bases and J gave up 5 bases; unmatched junction bases: 1. The CDR3 consists of 14 residues. Germline V gene sequence: CDR1 LGHDT, CDR2 YNNKEL (reference sequence). Here the CDR3 DNA reads TGTGCCAGCAGCCAACGGGACAGGGGGACTGAAGCTTTCTTT. This translates into CASSQRDRGTEAFF.

CDR3: CASSRDRLKSEAFF. The CDR3 DNA reads as TGTGCCAGCAGCCGGGACAGGCTCAAATCTGAAGCTTTCTTT. The chain couples TRBV7-9 to TRBJ1-1; TRBD1 matches 8 bases. Germline V gene data show CDR1 as SEHNR and CDR2 as FQNEAQ (reference sequence). This CDR3 spans 14 amino acids. With 5 bases clipped from V and 6 bases from J, the junction kept 8 bases outside the gene matches.

This chain joins TRBV15 and TRBJ1-1; no firm D call. V was cut by 1 base and J by 2 bases, with 11 bases left in between. This CDR3 is built from 15 residues. The V gene's germline CDR1 is LNHNV and CDR2 YYDKDF (reference sequence). The CDR3 loop reads CATSRGGPTNTEAFF. DNA of the CDR3: TGTGCCACCAGCAGAGGTGGGCCGACCAACACTGAAGCTTTCTTT.

V and J are TRBV5-1 and TRBJ2-7, with a weak D call TRBD1 (6 bases). The V and J ends lost 3 bases and 0 bases respectively, with 19 bases between them. The length of the CDR3 is 17 residues. Germline loops: CDR1 SGHRS, CDR2 YFSETQ. CDR3 loop: CASSWPSLQGFSYEQYF. CDR3 in DNA: TGCGCCAGCAGCTGGCCGAGCCTCCAGGGGTTCTCCTACGAGCAGTACTTC. Together with reference TRBV5-1 and TRBJ2-7, the CDR3 gives the full variable domain: KAGVTQTPRYLIKTRGQQVTLSCSPISGHRSVSWYQQTPGQGLQFLFEYFSETQRNKGNFPGRFSGRQFSNSRSEMNVSTLELGDSALYLCASSWPSLQGFSYEQYFGPGTRLTVT.

This chain uses TRBV7-8 with TRBJ2-1; D is perhaps TRBD2 (5 bases). V was clipped by 2 bases and J by 0 bases, with 11 bases between them. This CDR3 comprises 16 residues. Germline V gene data show CDR1 as SGHVS and CDR2 as FQNEAQ. The CDR3 sequence: CASSLFRGYSYNEQFF. The CDR3 DNA follows: TGTGCCAGCAGCTTATTCCGGGGTTACTCCTACAATGAGCAGTTCTTC.

V and J are TRBV14 and TRBJ1-4; weak D call: TRBD1 (5 bases). Per the germline V gene, CDR1 is SGHDN and CDR2 is FVKESK. V was shortened by 4 bases and J by 4 bases, with 10 bases between the two germline ends. The CDR3 is 14 amino acids. The CDR3 DNA follows: TGTGCCAGCAGCCGGGACTCTTATAATGAAAAACTGTTTTTT. It specifies CASSRDSYNEKLFF.

The chain's CDR3 is CASSDPLGYTF. CDR3 sequence (DNA): TGTGCCAGCAGTGACCCTTTAGGCTACACCTTC. V and J are TRBV2 and TRBJ1-2; D is undetermined. V lost 3 bases to trimming and J lost 8 bases, with 7 bases between them. CDR3 length: 11 amino acids. The germline CDR1 and CDR2 sequences are SNHLY and FYNNEI. Filled out from reference TRBV2 and TRBJ1-2, the complete variable domain reads EPEVTQTPSHQVTQMGQEVILRCVPISNHLYFYWYRQILGQKVEFLVSFYNNEISEKSEIFDDQFSVERPDGSNFTLKIRSTKLEDSAMYFCASSDPLGYTFGSGTRLTVV.

This rearrangement joins TRBV5-1 to TRBJ2-7, with 10 bases aligning to TRBD2. After removal of 0 bases from V and 5 bases from J, the junction contained 8 bases not matched to a gene. This CDR3 is built from 16 residues. Germline V CDR1 and CDR2: SGHRS, YFSETQ. CDR3 sequence: CASSLVERGGRDEQYF. The CDR3 DNA follows: TGCGCCAGCAGCTTGGTGGAGCGGGGGGGCCGCGACGAGCAGTACTTC.

The chain uses TRBV18 and TRBJ1-3, with D unresolved. This CDR3 is 17 amino acids long. Per germline, CDR1 KGHSH and CDR2 LQKENI. Trimming pared 5 bases from V and 2 bases from J, leaving 19 bases between. The CDR3 reads CASSSNLTPAAGNTIYF. CDR3 nucleotide sequence: TGTGCCAGCTCAAGTAACCTTACGCCGGCGGCTGGAAACACCATATATTTT. Supplemented by reference TRBV18 and TRBJ1-3, the full variable domain reads NAGVMQNPRHLVRRRGQEARLRCSPMKGHSHVYWYRQLPEEGLKFMVYLQKENIIDESGMPKERFSAEFPKEGPSILRIQQVVRGDSAAYFCASSSNLTPAAGNTIYFGEGSWLTVV.

The V call is TRBV11-2, the J call TRBJ2-3; 9 bases align to TRBD2. From germline, CDR1 is SGHAT and CDR2 FQNNGV. V was clipped by 5 bases and J by 4 bases; unmatched bases: 13. The CDR3 has 17 amino acids. The CDR3 sequence: CASSPVFGRGGADTQYF. The CDR3 coding sequence is TGTGCCAGCAGCCCAGTCTTTGGGCGGGGGGGGGCAGATACGCAGTATTTT.

This clone has a handful of counts. The gene calls are TRBV24-1 and TRBJ2-1, with D tentatively TRBD1 (6 bases). Germline V lookup: CDR1 KGHDR, CDR2 SFDVKD. This CDR3 is built from 14 residues. Trimming left V 4 bases short and J 4 bases short, with 10 bases between. CDR3 nucleotide sequence: TGTGCCACCAGTGACGGCGACAGGTACAATGAGCAGTTCTTC. Protein sequence: CATSDGDRYNEQFF.

The V call is TRBV6-1, the J call TRBJ1-3; D is undetermined. V lost 1 base and J lost 2, with 9 bases in between. This CDR3 is built from 15 residues. Germline-derived CDR1 and CDR2 are MNHNS and SASEGT. The CDR3 is CASSEGPAAGNTIYF. CDR3 sequence (DNA): TGTGCCAGCAGTGAAGGACCCGCGGCTGGAAACACCATATATTTT.

This rearrangement joins TRBV19 to TRBJ2-1; maybe TRBD2 (11 bases). Per the germline V gene, CDR1 is LNHDA and CDR2 is SQIVND (reference sequence). This CDR3 has 17 amino acids. V was clipped by 6 bases and J by 7 bases, with 25 bases between them. The CDR3 sequence: CASRDRGVRTSGNEQFF. The CDR3 region has the DNA TGTGCCAGTAGGGACAGGGGGGTACGGACTAGCGGGAATGAGCAGTTCTTC. Full variable domain (rest looked up from reference TRBV19 and TRBJ2-1): DGGITQSPKYLFRKEGQNVTLSCEQNLNHDAMYWYRQDPGQGLRLIYYSQIVNDFQKGDIAEGYSVSREKKESFPLTVTSAQKNPTAFYLCASRDRGVRTSGNEQFFGPGTRLTVL.

This clone was counted a single time. The V call is TRBV5-4, the J call TRBJ1-5; no firm D call. This CDR3 has 14 amino acids. The V gene's germline CDR1 is SGHNT and CDR2 YYREEE (reference sequence). The V gene lost 0 bases and the J gene lost 4 bases, with 8 bases spanning the gap. The CDR3 DNA sequence: TGTGCCAGCAGCTTGGTTGGAGATAATCAGCCCCAGCATTTT. Its translation is CASSLVGDNQPQHF.

The chain links TRBV10-1 to TRBJ1-6, with TRBD1 matching over 8 bases. Germline lookup yields CDR1 WNHNN and CDR2 SYGVQD (reference sequence). With V trimmed by 2 bases and J by 10 bases, 10 bases remained unmatched. The CDR3 consists of 16 residues. The CDR3 bases are TGCGCCAGCAGTGAGCCGGGACAGGAATTGGGATCACCCCTCCACTTT. Protein sequence: CASSEPGQELGSPLHF.

This sequence joins TRBV10-2 and TRBJ1-4, with TRBD1 matching over 7 bases. The CDR3 has 15 amino acids. J lost 0 bases, V lost 8 bases, and 6 bases had no gene match. CDR1 is WSHSY, CDR2 SAAADI, per germline. The CDR3 coding sequence is TGCGCCAGCCGACAGGGAGTAACAACTAATGAAAAACTGTTTTTT. Its protein product is CASRQGVTTNEKLFF.

The V call is TRBV2, the J call TRBJ1-2, with 7 nucleotides matching TRBD1. This CDR3 comprises 14 residues. V lost 4 bases, J lost 4 bases, and 6 bases stayed unmatched. Germline loops: CDR1 SNHLY, CDR2 FYNNEI. The CDR3 region is CASSATGFIYGYTF. The CDR3 DNA sequence: TGTGCCAGCAGTGCGACAGGGTTCATCTATGGCTACACCTTC.

This sequence joins TRBV12-3 or TRBV12-4 and TRBJ2-5; TRBD2 might be the D (5 bases). V was pared by 6 bases and J by 1 base, with 9 bases between. The CDR3 is 13 amino acids. CDR3 coding DNA: TGTGCCAGCAGCCGGGGATTCCAAGAGACCCAGTACTTC. Its translation is CASSRGFQETQYF.

This clone was seen many times. The CDR3 DNA reads TGTGCCAGTATCCCTGGCACGTCCGGAGGCGGTGGCTACACCTTC. It specifies CASIPGTSGGGGYTF. The V gene is TRBV19, the J gene TRBJ1-2; D unresolved. The CDR3 runs 15 residues. The V and J ends lost 7 bases and 7 bases respectively, with 22 bases between them. Germline lookup yields CDR1 LNHDA and CDR2 SQIVND (reference sequence).

V gene TRBV5-1 combines with J gene TRBJ2-7; 10 nucleotides line up with TRBD2. The CDR3 extends over 16 amino acids. The trim removed 5 bases at V and 4 bases at J, leaving 12 bases unmatched. CDR1 is SGHRS, CDR2 YFSETQ, per germline. CDR3 coding DNA: TGCGCCAGCAGACCATCTTTTAGCGGGAGGCGATACGAGCAGTACTTC. It translates to CASRPSFSGRRYEQYF.

The J gene is TRBJ1-5, the V gene TRBV2; 10 bases line up with TRBD1. The CDR3 runs 12 residues. Germline assignment: CDR1 SNHLY and CDR2 FYNNEI. J lost 6 bases, V lost 8 bases, and 1 base had no gene match. CDR3 sequence (DNA): TGTGCCAGCCGGACAGGGGGTCAGCCCCAGCATTTT. Residues: CASRTGGQPQHF.

This chain links TRBV7-9 with TRBJ1-2; 7 bases match TRBD1. The CDR3 has 14 residues. V trimming: 0 bases; J trimming: 8 bases; junction bases outside the gene matches: 6. Germline-derived CDR1 and CDR2 are SEHNR and FQNEAQ (reference sequence). CDR3 sequence: CASSLAGTGEGYTF. The CDR3 DNA sequence: TGTGCCAGCAGCTTAGCCGGAACAGGGGAAGGCTACACCTTC.

The rearrangement links TRBV3-1 (or the pseudogene TRBV3-2) to TRBJ1-2; D remains ambiguous. The germline gives CDR1 LGHDT, CDR2 YNNKEL (reference sequence). The V end was cut by 1 base, the J end by 4 bases, with 7 bases between. The CDR3 extends over 13 amino acids. CDR3 nucleotides: TGTGCCAGCAGCCAAGGAAGCCGCTATGGCTACACCTTC. This encodes CASSQGSRYGYTF.

This clone was found once. The J gene is TRBJ2-6, the V gene TRBV5-1, with TRBD1 identical over 9 bases. The CDR3 totals 14 residues. Germline loops: CDR1 SGHRS, CDR2 YFSETQ. J was trimmed by 10 bases and V by 5 bases; bases with no gene match: 7. CDR3 residues: CASRETGGVNVLTF. The DNA for the CDR3 is TGCGCCAGCAGAGAGACAGGGGGTGTTAACGTCCTGACTTTC.